The T cell receptor (beta chain) described here comes from a study of blood T cells in healthy people across ages. Details on this clonotype: As yet, its antigen is unknown.

The CDR3 is 17 residues long. Germline V CDR1 and CDR2: SGHTA, FQGNSA. V lost 0 bases and J lost 0, with 14 bases in between. A second PCR, run for about 7 to 11 cycles, used a sample-barcoded 5' primer plus a J-beta primer mix. TCRdb fed the 5' RACE reads into MiXCR, producing one record per CDR3 protein. The table shows approximately 700,000 distinct CDR3 sequences, with roughly 32% occurring only once. General study points: The percentage of naive T cells correlated strongly with TCR beta diversity. The unsorted PBMCs prevented any conclusive comparison of naive versus antigen-experienced cells.

The receptor was derived from a woman at least 80 years old in good health. The material sequenced was blood. The V and J genes are TRBV7-2 and TRBJ1-2; D gene ambiguous. CDR3 DNA: TGTGCCAGCAGCTTAGCGCCCCCCGATGGACCTAACTATGGCTACACCTTC. As protein: CASSLAPPDGPNYGYTF.